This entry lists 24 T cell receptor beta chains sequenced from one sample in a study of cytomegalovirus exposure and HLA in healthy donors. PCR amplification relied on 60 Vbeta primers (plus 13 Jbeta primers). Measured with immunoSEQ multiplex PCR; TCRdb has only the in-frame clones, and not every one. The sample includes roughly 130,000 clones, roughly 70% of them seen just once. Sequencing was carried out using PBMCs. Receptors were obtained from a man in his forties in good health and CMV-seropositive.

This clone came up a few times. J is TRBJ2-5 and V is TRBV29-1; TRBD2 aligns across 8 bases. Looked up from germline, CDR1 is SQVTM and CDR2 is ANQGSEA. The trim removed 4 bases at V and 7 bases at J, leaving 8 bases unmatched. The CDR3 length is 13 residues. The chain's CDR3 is CSVATSVSGTQYF. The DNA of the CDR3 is TGCAGCGTTGCGACTAGCGTGAGTGGGACCCAGTACTTC.

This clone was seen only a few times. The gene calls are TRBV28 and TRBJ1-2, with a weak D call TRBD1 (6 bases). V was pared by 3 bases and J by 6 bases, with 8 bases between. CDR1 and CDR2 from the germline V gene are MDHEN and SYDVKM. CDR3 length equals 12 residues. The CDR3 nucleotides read TGTGCCAGCAGTTTCTACAGGGATGGCTACACCTTC. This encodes CASSFYRDGYTF.

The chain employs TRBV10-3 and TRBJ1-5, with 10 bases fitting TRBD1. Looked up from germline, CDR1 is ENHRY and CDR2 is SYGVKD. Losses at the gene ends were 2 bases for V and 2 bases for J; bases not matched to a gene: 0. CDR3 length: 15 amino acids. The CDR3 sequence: CAISEGTGGNQPQHF. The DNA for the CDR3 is TGTGCCATCAGTGAGGGGACAGGGGGCAATCAGCCCCAGCATTTT.

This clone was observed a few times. The CDR3 protein is CASSPPGRALGANVLTF. The CDR3 DNA reads TGTGCCAGCAGCCCGCCCGGGAGAGCTCTGGGGGCCAACGTCCTGACTTTC. The chain joins TRBV28 to TRBJ2-6; maybe TRBD2 (6 bases). Trimming pared 6 bases from V and 4 bases from J, leaving 19 bases between. Germline V CDR1 and CDR2: MDHEN, SYDVKM. CDR3 length: 17 residues.

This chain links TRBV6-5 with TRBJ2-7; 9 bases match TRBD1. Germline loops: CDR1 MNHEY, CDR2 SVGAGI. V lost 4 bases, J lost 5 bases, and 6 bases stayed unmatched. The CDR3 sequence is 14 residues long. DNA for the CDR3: TGTGCCAGCAGTTTACCGGGACAGGGAAACGAGCAGTACTTC. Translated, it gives CASSLPGQGNEQYF.

This chain's CDR3 is CASSPGLAAYEQYF. Written as DNA, the CDR3 is TGTGCCAGCAGCCCGGGACTAGCGGCCTACGAGCAGTACTTC. The chain uses TRBV5-4 and TRBJ2-7, with TRBD2 matching over 11 bases. The CDR3 consists of 14 residues. Germline V gene data show CDR1 as SGHNT and CDR2 as YYREEE (reference sequence). V lost 4 bases and J lost 2; bases outside the gene matches: 2.

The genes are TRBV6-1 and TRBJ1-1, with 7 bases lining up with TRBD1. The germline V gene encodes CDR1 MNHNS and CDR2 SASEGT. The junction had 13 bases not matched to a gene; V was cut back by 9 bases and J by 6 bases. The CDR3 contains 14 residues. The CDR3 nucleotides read TGTGCCAGTGAAATGGGACAGCCGGGGGCTGAAGCTTTCTTT. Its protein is CASEMGQPGAEAFF.

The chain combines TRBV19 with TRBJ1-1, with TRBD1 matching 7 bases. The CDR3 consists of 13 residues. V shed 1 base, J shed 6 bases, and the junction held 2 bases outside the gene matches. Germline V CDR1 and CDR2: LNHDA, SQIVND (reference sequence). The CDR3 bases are TGTGCCAGTAGTATAGCCGGGACAGCTGAAGCTTTCTTT. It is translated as CASSIAGTAEAFF.

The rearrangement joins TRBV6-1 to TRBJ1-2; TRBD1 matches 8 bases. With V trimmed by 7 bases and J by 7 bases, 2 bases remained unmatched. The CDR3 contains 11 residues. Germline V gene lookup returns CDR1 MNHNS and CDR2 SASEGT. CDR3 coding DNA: TGTGCCAGCAACGGACAGGGTGGCTACACCTTC. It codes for CASNGQGGYTF.

The CDR3 protein is CASSLPSYEQYF. CDR3 DNA: TGTGCCAGCAGCTTACCGTCCTACGAGCAGTACTTC. V usage is TRBV7-2 and J usage is TRBJ2-7; no firm D call. Trimming removed 2 bases from V and 1 base from J, with 3 bases in between. The CDR3 is made up of 12 amino acids. Germline V gene sequence: CDR1 SGHTA, CDR2 FQGNSA.

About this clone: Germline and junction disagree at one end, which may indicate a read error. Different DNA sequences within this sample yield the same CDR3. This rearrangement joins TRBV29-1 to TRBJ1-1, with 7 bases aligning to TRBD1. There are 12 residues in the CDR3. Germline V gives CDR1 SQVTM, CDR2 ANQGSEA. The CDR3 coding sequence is TGCAGCGTGGACAGGATGAACACTGAAGCTTTTTTT. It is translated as CSVDRMNTEAFF.

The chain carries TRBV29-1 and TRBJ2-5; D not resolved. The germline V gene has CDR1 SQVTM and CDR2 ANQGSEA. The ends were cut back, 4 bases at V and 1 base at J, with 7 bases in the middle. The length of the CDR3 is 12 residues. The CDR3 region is CSVGAAQETQYF. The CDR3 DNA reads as TGCAGCGTTGGGGCAGCCCAAGAGACCCAGTACTTC.

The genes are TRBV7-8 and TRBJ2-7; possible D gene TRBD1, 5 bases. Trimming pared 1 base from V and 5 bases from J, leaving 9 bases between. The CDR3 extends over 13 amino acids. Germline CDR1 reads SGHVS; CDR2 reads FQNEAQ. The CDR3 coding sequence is TGTGCCAGCAGCTTAGGTCAGGGTGACGAGCAGTACTTC. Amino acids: CASSLGQGDEQYF.

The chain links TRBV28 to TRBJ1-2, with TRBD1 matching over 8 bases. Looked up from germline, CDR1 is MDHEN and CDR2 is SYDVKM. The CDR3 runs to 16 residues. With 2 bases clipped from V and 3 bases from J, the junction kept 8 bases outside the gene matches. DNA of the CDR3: TGTGCCAGCAGTTTACCTCTAGGGACAGGTCACTATGGCTACACCTTC. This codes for CASSLPLGTGHYGYTF.

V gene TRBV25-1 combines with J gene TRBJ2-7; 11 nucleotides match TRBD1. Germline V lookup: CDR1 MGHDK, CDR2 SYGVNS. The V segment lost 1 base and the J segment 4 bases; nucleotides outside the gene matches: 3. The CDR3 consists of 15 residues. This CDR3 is CASSESGQGAYEQYF. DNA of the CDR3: TGTGCCAGCAGTGAATCAGGACAGGGGGCTTACGAGCAGTACTTC.

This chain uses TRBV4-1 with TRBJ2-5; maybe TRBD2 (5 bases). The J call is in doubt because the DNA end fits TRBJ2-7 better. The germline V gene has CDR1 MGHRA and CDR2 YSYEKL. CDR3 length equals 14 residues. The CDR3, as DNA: TGCGCCAGCAGCCAGGGTCGGGACTCCTACGAGCAGTACTTC. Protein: CASSQGRDSYEQYF.

CDR3 amino acids: CATSRGVSGTYEQYF. CDR3 in DNA: TGTGCCACCAGCAGAGGTGTTAGCGGGACCTACGAGCAGTACTTC. This chain connects TRBV15 to TRBJ2-7, with 8 bases fitting TRBD2. Looked up from germline, CDR1 is LNHNV and CDR2 is YYDKDF (reference sequence). The CDR3 length is 15 residues. The ends lost 1 base at V and 2 bases at J; junction bases unmatched: 4.

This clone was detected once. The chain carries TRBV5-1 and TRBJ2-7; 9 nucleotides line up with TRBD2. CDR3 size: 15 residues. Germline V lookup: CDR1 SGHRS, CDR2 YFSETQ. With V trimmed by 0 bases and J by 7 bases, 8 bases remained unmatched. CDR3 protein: CASSLGEREAREQYF. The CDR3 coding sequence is TGCGCCAGCAGCTTGGGGGAGCGGGAGGCTCGTGAGCAGTACTTC.

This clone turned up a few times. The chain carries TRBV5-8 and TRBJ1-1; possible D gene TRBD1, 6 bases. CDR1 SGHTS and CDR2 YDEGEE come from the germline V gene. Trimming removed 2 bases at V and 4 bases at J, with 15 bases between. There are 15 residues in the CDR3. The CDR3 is CASSLPGAASTEAFF. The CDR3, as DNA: TGTGCCAGCAGCTTACCAGGGGCAGCTTCCACTGAAGCTTTCTTT.

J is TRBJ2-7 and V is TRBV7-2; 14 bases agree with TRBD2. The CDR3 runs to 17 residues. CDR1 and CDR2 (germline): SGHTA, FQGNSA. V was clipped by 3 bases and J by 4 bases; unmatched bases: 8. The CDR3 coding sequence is TGTGCCAGCAGCTTTAGCGGGACTAGCGGGGGACATTACGAGCAGTACTTC. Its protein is CASSFSGTSGGHYEQYF.

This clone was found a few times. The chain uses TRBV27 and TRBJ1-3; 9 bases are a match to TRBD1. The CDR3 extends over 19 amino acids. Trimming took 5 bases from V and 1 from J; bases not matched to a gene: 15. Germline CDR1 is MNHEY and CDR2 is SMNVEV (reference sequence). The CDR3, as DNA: TGTGCCAGCAGTCCCTACCGGACAGGGGTCTCGAGTTCTGGAAACACCATATATTTT. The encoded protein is CASSPYRTGVSSSGNTIYF.

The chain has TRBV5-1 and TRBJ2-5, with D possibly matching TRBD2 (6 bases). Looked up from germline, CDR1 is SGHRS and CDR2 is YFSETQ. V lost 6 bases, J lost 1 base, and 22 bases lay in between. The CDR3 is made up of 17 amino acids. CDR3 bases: TGCGCCAGCACCTTTGGTCGGGGAGGAATGAGCCAAGAGACCCAGTACTTC. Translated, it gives CASTFGRGGMSQETQYF.

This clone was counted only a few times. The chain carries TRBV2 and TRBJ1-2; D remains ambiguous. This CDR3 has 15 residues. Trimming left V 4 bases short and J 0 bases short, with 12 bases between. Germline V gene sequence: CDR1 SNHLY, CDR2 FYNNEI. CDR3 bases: TGTGCCAGCAGTGTAATACTGATTTCTAACTATGGCTACACCTTC. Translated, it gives CASSVILISNYGYTF.

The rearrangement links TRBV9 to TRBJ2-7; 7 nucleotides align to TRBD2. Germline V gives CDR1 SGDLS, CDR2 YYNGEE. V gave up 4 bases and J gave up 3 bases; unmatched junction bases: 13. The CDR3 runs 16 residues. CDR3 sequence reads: CASSTSPSGGDYEQYF. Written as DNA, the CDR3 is TGTGCCAGCAGCACATCTCCTAGCGGAGGGGACTACGAGCAGTACTTC.